This T cell receptor (beta chain) was sequenced for a study of blood T cell repertoires in COVID-19. Study information: Samples came from the United States, Italy and Spain, spanning acute and convalescent COVID-19.

CDR1 and CDR2 (germline): SGHTA, FQGTGA. The CDR3 covers 15 residues. The V gene lost 2 bases and the J gene lost 5 bases, with 12 bases spanning the gap. As originally analysed: Nucleated cell counts were estimated from reference gene primer amplification. Using immunoSEQ multiplex PCR, the repertoire was profiled, and TCRdb retains in-frame clones only, with some absent. V, J and clone size are those of that table, while D and trimming were read from the DNA. The sample consists of about 120,000 clones, 80% to 90% of them appearing once. Material: peripheral blood. This TCR came from a woman in her seventies with acute or convalescent COVID-19. The gene calls are TRBV7-3 and TRBJ2-2, with D unresolved. CDR3 bases: TGTGCCAGCAGCTTAGCAGCGACCCGGACCGGGGAGCTGTTTTTT. This translates into CASSLAATRTGELFF.